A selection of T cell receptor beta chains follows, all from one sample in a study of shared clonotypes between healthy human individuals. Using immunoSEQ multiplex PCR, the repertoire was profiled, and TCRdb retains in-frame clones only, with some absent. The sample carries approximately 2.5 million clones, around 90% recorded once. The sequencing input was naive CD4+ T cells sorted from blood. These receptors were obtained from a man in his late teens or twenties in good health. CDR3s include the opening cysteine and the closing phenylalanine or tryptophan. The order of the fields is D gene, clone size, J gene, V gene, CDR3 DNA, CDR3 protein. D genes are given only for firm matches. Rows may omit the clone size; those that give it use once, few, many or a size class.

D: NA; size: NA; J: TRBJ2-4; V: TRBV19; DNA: TGTGCCAGTAGTACACTAGCCAAAAACATTCAGTACTTC; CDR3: CASSTLAKNIQYF
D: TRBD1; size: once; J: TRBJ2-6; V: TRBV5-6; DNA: TGTGCCAGCAGCGACACACCGACAGGGGCTGGGGCCAACGTCCTGACTTTC; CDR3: CASSDTPTGAGANVLTF
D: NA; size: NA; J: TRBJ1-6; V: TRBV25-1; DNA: TGTGCCAGCAGTATGAGAAATTATAATTCACCCCTCCACTTT; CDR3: CASSMRNYNSPLHF
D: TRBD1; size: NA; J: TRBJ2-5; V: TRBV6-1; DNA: TGTGCCAGCAGACAGGGGGCCCAAGAGACCCAGTACTTC; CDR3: CASRQGAQETQYF
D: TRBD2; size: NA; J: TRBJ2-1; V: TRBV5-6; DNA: TGTGCCAGCAGTCTTGCGGTAGCGGGGGGGCGTGAGCAGTTCTTC; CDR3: CASSLAVAGGREQFF
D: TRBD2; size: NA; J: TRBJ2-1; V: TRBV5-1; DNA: TGCGCCAGCAGCTTAGTAGCGGGGGGCCTCAATGAGCAGTTCTTC; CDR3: CASSLVAGGLNEQFF
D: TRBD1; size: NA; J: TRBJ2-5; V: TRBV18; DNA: TGTGCCAGCTCACCACCGGTTGGACAGGGGCAGGAGACCCAGTACTTC; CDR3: CASSPPVGQGQETQYF
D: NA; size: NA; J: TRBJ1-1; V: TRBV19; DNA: TGTGCCAGTAGTGACCTCTTTAAGACTGAAGCTTTCTTT; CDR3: CASSDLFKTEAFF
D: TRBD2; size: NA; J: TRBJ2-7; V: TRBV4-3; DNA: TGCGCCAGCAGCCAAGAAGCGGGACTGGGGGAGCAGTACTTC; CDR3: CASSQEAGLGEQYF
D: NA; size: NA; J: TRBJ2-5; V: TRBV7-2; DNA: TGTGCCAGCAGCTCTTATATTGGCGGCCAAGAGACCCAGTACTTC; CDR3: CASSSYIGGQETQYF
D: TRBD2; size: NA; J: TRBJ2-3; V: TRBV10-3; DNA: TGTGCCGCAAACCCTAGAGCGACTAGCGGGAGTGGGGATACGCAGTATTTT; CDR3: CAANPRATSGSGDTQYF
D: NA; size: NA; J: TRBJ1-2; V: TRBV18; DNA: TGTGCCAGCTCACCGAAAGCCTCGAACTATGGCTACACCTTC; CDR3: CASSPKASNYGYTF
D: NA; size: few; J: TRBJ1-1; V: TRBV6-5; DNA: TGTGCCAGCAGCCGGGGGGGCACTGAAGCTTTCTTT; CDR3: CASSRGGTEAFF
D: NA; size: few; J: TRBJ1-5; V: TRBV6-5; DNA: TGTGCCAGCAGTTACGGGGGAACGGACCAGCCCCAGCATTTT; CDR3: CASSYGGTDQPQHF
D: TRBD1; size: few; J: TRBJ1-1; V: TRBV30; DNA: TGTGCCTGGGTGGGACAGTTGAACCCTGAAGCTTTCTTT; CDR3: CAWVGQLNPEAFF
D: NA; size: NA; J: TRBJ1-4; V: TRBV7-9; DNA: TGTGCCAGCAGCTGGAACAGCGTTAATGAAAAACTGTTTTTT; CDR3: CASSWNSVNEKLFF
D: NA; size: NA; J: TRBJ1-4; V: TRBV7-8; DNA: TGTGCCAGCAGAGGCAATGAAAAACTGTTTTTT; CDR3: CASRGNEKLFF
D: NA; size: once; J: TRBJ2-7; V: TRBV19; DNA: TGTGCCAGTAGCCTGACAGGCTCCTACGAGCAGTACTTC; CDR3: CASSLTGSYEQYF
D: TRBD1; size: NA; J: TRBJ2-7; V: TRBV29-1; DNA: TGCAGCGTTGCCCGGACAGGGGGTAACGGCGAGCAGTACTTC; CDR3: CSVARTGGNGEQYF
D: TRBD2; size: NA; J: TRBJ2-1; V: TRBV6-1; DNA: TGTGCCAGCAGTGAAGCTCGGGCGGGAGGATACAATGAGCAGTTCTTC; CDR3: CASSEARAGGYNEQFF
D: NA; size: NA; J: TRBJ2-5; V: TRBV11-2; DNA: TGTGCCAGCAGCCCAGGTCTAGGGGCAGAGTACTTC; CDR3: CASSPGLGAEYF
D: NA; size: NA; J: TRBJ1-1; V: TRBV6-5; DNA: TGTGCCAGCAGCCGACATGGGACTGAAGCTTTCTTT; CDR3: CASSRHGTEAFF
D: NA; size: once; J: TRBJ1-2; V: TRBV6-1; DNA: TGTGCCAGCAGGAGGGTTCTAAACTATGGCTACACCTTC; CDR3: CASRRVLNYGYTF
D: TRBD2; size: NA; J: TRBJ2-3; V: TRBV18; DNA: TGTGCCAGCTCACCACCGAACGGGCGGGAGGGTACGCAGTATTTT; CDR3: CASSPPNGREGTQYF
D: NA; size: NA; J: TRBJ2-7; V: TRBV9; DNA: TGTGCCAGCAGCGTAGCTCCTGAGCGCGAGCAGTACTTC; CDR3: CASSVAPEREQYF
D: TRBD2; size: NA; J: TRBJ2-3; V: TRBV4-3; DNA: TGCGCCAGCAGCCAAGAGAGAGGACTAGCGGGAGGTGATACGCAGTATTTT; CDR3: CASSQERGLAGGDTQYF
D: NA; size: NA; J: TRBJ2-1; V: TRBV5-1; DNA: TGCGCCAGCAGCTTGGTAGGCGACAGCTACAATGAGCAGTTCTTC; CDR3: CASSLVGDSYNEQFF
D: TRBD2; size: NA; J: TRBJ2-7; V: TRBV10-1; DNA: TGCGCCAGCAGTGACCCTAGCGGGGGGTCCTACGAGCAGTACTTC; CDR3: CASSDPSGGSYEQYF
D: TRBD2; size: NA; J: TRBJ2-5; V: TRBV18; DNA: TGTGCCAGCTCGCCTAGCGGAGTGGAGACCCAGTACTTC; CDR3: CASSPSGVETQYF
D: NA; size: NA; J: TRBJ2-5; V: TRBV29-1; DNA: TGCAGCGTTGGATCTTCGGGGGCTTGGGAGACCCAGTACTTC; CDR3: CSVGSSGAWETQYF
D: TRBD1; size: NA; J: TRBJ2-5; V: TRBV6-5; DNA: TGTGCCAGCAGTTGGGGACAGGACGACTCCCAAGAGACCCAGTACTTC; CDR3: CASSWGQDDSQETQYF
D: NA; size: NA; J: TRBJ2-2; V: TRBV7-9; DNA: TGTGCCAGCAGCTTCCAGGTGACCGGGGAGCTGTTTTTT; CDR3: CASSFQVTGELFF
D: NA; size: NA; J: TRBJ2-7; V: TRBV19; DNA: TGTGCCAGTAGTATAGTCCGGGGCAACCTCTACGAGCAGTACTTC; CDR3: CASSIVRGNLYEQYF
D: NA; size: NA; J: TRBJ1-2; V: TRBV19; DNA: TGTGCCAATAGTCCGGATACTAACTATGGCTACACCTTC; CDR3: CANSPDTNYGYTF
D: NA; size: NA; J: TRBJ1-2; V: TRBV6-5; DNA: TGTGCCAGCAGTTATGGCGGGACACCAACTAACTATGGCTACACCTTC; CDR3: CASSYGGTPTNYGYTF
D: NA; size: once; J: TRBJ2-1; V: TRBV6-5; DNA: TGTGCCAGCCATAGGGGGGGACCTAGCGGCAATGAGCAGTTCTTC; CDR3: CASHRGGPSGNEQFF
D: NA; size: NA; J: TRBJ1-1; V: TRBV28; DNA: TGTGCCAGCAGTGCGGGAGGGGGTGAAGCTTTCTTT; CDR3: CASSAGGGEAFF
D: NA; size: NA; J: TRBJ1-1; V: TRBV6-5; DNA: TGTGCCAGCAGCTCCCGCCAGGGGAACACTGAAGCTTTCTTT; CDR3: CASSSRQGNTEAFF
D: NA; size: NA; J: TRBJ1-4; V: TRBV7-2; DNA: TGTGCCAGCAGCTCCTCCAGTGCAACTAATGAAAAACTGTTTTTT; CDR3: CASSSSSATNEKLFF
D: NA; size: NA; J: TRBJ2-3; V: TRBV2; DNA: TGTGCCAGCACCCATGATTCCGGGGGCCCCACAGATACGCAGTATTTT; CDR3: CASTHDSGGPTDTQYF
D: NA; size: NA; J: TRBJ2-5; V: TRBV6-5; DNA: TGTGCCAGCAGTTACTCGAGAGTCGAAGAGACCCAGTACTTC; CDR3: CASSYSRVEETQYF
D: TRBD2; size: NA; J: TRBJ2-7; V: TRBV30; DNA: TGTGCCTGGAGTGTAGTAGCGGGGGTTCCACGGGAGCAGTACTTC; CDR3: CAWSVVAGVPREQYF
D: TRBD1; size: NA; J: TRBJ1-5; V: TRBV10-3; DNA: TGTGCCACCAGGGGGCCAGGTCAGCCCCAGCATTTT; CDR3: CATRGPGQPQHF
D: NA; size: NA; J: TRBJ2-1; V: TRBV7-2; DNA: TGTGCCAGCAGCTTAGCCAATGAGCAGTTCTTC; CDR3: CASSLANEQFF
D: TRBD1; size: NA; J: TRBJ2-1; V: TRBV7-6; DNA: TGTGCCAGCAGCGCGTTGACAGGGAGCAATGAGCAGTTCTTC; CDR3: CASSALTGSNEQFF
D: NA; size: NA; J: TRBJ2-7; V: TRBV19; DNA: TGTGCCAGTAGTATTAGCCCCCCTCTGGCGGAGGGCCACGAGCAGTACTTC; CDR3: CASSISPPLAEGHEQYF
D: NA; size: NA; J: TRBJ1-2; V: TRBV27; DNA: TGTGCCAGCAGTTTCGGAGGCCAGCCTCTCAACTATGGCTACACCTTC; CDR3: CASSFGGQPLNYGYTF
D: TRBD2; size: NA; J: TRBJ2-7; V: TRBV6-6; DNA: TGTGCCAGCAGTTCCTTGACTAGCGGATCCTACGAGCAGTACTTC; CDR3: CASSSLTSGSYEQYF
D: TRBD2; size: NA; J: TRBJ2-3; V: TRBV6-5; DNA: TGTGCCAGCAGCGGACTAGCGGGTGCAGATACGCAGTATTTT; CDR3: CASSGLAGADTQYF
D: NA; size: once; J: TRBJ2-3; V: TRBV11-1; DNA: TGTGCCAGCAGCTTGACGGTTAGCACAGATACGCAGTATTTT; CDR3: CASSLTVSTDTQYF
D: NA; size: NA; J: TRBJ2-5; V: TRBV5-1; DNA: TGCGCCAGCAGCCTTTCCACTACCCAAGAGACCCAGTACTTC; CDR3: CASSLSTTQETQYF
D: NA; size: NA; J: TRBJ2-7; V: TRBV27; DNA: TGTGCCAGCAGGAACCTAGGATTGGGGACCGGGACCTACGAGCAGTACTTC; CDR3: CASRNLGLGTGTYEQYF